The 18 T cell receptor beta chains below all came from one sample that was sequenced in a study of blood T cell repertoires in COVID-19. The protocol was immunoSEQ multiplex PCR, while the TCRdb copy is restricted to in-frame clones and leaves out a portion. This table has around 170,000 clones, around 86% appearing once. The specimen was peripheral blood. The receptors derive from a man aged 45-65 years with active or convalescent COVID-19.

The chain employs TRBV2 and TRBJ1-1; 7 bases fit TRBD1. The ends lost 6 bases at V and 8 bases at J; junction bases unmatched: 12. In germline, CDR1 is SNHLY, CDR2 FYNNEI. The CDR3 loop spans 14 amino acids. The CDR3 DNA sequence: TGTGCCAGCAGACCAACCCAGGGGGACGTGGAAGCTTTCTTT. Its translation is CASRPTQGDVEAFF.

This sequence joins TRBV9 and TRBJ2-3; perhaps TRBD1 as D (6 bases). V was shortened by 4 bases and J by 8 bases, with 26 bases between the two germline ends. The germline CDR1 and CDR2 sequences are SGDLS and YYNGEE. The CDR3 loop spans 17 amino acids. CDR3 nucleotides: TGTGCCAGCAGCCCAGGGGCTAGTTCGAGGCCCCCAGCTACGCAGTATTTT. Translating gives CASSPGASSRPPATQYF.

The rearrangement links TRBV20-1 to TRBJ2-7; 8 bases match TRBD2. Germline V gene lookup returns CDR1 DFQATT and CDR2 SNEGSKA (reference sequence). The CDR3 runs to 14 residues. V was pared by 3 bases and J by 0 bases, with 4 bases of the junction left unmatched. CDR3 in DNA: TGCAGTGCTAGTGCTAGCGGGCTCTCCTACGAGCAGTACTTC. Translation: CSASASGLSYEQYF.

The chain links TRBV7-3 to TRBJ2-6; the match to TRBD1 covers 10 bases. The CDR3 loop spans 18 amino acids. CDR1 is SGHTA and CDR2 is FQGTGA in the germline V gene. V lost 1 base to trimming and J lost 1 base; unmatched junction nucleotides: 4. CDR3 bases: TGTGCCAGCAGCTTAATAGGGACAGGGGTTTCTGGGGCCAACGTCCTGACTTTC. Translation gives CASSLIGTGVSGANVLTF.

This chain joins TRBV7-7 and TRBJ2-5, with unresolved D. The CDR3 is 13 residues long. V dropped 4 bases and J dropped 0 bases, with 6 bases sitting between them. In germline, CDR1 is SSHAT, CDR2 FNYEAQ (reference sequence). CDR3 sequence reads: CASSSSHQETQYF. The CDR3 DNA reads TGTGCCAGCAGCTCTAGTCACCAAGAGACCCAGTACTTC.

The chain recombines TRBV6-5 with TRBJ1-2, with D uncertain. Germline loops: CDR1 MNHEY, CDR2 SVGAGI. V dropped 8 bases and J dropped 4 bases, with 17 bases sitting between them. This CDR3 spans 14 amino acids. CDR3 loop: CASAAGDWRYGYTF. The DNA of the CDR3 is TGTGCCAGCGCTGCGGGCGATTGGCGCTATGGCTACACCTTC.

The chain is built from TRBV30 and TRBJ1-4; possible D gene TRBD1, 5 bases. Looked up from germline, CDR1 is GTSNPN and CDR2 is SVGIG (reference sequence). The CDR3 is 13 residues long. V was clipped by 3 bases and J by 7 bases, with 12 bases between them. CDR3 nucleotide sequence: TGTGCCTGGAGGATCGGGGGAGGTGAAAAACTGTTTTTT. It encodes CAWRIGGGEKLFF.

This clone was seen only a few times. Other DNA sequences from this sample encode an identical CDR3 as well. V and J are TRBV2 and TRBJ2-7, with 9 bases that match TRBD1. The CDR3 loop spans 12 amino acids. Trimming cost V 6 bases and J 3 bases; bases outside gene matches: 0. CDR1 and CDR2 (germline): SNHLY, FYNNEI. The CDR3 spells CASRTGGYEQYF. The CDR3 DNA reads TGTGCCAGCAGGACAGGGGGCTACGAGCAGTACTTC.

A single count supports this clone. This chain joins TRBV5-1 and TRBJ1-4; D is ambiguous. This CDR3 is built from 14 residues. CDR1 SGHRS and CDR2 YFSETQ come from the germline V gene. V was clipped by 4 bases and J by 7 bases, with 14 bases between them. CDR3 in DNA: TGCGCCAGCAGCCTGTCCGGGGTCTCTGAAAAACTGTTTTTT. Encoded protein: CASSLSGVSEKLFF.

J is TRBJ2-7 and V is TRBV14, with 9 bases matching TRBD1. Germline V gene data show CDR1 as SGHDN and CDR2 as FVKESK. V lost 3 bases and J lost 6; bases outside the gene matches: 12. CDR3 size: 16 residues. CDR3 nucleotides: TGTGCCAGCAGCCAGGGTCCGGGACAGGGAGTGGGCGAGCAGTACTTC. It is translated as CASSQGPGQGVGEQYF.

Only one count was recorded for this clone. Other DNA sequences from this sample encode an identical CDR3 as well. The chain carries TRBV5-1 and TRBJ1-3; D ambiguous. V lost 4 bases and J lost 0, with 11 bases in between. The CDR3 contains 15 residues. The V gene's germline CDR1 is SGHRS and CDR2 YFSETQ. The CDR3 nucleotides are TGCGCCAGCAGCCTGTCCGGGAACTCTGGAAACACCATATATTTT. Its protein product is CASSLSGNSGNTIYF.

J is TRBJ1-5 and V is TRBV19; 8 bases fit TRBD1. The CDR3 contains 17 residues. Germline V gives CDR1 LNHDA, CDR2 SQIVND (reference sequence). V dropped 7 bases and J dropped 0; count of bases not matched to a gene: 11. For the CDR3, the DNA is TGTGCCAGTATGAAAGGACAGGGACGGAATAGCAATCAGCCCCAGCATTTT. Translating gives CASMKGQGRNSNQPQHF.

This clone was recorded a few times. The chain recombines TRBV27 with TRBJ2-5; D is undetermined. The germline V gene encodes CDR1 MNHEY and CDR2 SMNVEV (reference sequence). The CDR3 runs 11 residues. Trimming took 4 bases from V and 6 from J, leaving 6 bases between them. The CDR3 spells CASSSAKTQYF. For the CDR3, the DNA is TGTGCCAGCAGTTCCGCGAAGACCCAGTACTTC.

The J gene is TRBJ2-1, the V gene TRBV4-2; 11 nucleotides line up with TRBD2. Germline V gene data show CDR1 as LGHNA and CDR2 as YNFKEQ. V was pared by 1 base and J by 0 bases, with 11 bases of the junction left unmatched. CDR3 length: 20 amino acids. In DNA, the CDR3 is TGTGCCAGCAGCCAAGCCCTACCTTCTAGCGGGGGGAGCTCCTACAATGAGCAGTTCTTC. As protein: CASSQALPSSGGSSYNEQFF.

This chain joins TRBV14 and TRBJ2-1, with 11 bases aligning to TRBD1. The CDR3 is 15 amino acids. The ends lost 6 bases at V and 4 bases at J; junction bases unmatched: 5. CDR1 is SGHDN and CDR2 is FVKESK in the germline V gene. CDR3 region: CASSVGTGGYNEQFF. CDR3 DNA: TGTGCCAGCAGTGTGGGGACAGGGGGTTACAATGAGCAGTTCTTC.

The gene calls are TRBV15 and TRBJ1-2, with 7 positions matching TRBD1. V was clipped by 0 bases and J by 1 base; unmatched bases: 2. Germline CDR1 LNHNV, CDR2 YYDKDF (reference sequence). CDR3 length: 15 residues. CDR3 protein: CATSREQGINYGYTF. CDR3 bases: TGTGCCACCAGCAGAGAACAGGGGATTAACTATGGCTACACCTTC.

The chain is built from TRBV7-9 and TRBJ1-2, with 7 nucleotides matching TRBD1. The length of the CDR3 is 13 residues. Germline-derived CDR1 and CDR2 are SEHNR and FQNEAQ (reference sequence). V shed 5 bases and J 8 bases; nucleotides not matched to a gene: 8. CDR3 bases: TGTGCCAGCAGCCCGACAGGGCTTTTGGGCTACACCTTC. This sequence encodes CASSPTGLLGYTF.

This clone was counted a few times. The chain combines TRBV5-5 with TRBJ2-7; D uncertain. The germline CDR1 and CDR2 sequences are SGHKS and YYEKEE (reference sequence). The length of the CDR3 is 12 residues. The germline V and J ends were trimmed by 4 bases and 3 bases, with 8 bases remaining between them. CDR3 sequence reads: CASSLANYEQYF. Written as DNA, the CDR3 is TGTGCCAGCAGCCTGGCTAACTACGAGCAGTACTTC.